This TCR beta chain was sequenced for a study of blood T cell repertoires in COVID-19. Overall study: COVID-19 samples collected from the United States, Italy and Spain covered acute and convalescent phases. Sources were T cells, B-cell-depleted T cells, or PBMCs; the material itself was cDNA or gDNA.

Repertoires were generated with immunoSEQ multiplex PCR, while TCRdb's copy carries only in-frame clones and drops some. The table has 450,000 or so clones, roughly 90% seen once. Patients in Seattle were enrolled during active infection, then followed longitudinally. V dropped 5 bases and J dropped 5 bases, with 16 bases sitting between them. Per the germline V gene, CDR1 is SEHNR and CDR2 is FQNEAQ (reference sequence). The CDR3 loop spans 15 amino acids. The chain joins TRBV7-9 to TRBJ1-5, with D maybe TRBD1 (6 bases). Sequenced: peripheral blood. This TCR was sampled from a woman aged 40 to 49 with COVID-19, enrolled during active disease. CDR3: CASSQQAGEDQPQHF. CDR3 nucleotides: TGTGCCAGCAGCCAACAGGCAGGGGAAGATCAGCCCCAGCATTTT.